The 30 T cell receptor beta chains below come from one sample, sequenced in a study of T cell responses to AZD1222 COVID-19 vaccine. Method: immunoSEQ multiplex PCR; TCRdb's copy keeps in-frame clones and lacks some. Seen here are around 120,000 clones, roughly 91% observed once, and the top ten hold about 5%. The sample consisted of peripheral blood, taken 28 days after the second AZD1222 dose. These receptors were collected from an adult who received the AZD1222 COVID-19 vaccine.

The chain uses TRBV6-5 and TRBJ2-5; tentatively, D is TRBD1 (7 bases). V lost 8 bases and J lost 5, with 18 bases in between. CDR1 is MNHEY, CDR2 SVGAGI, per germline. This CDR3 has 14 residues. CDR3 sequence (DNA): TGTGCCAGCGGAGGGGGCCTCCCCCGGGAGACCCAGTACTTC. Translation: CASGGGLPRETQYF.

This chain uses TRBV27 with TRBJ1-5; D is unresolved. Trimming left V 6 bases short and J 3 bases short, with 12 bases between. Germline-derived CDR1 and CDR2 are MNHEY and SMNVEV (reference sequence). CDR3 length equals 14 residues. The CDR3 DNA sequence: TGTGCCAGCAGACTCACACCATCCAATCAGCCCCAGCATTTT. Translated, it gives CASRLTPSNQPQHF.

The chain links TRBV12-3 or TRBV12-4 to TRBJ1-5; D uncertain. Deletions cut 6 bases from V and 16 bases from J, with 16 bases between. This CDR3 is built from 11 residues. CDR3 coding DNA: TGTGCCAGCAGCGTCGGGGAGGCTCCCCATTTT. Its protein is CASSVGEAPHF.

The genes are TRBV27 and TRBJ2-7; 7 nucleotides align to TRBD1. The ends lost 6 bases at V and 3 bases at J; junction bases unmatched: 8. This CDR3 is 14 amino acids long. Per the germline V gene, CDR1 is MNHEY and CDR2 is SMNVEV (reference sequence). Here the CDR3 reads CASSRPGQYYEQYF. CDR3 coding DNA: TGTGCCAGCAGCCGACCGGGACAGTACTACGAGCAGTACTTC.

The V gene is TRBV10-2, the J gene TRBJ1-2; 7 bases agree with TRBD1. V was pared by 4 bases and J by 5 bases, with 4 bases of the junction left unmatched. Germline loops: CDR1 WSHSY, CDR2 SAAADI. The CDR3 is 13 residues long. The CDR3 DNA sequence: TGCGCCAGCAGTGCCGACAGGGTATATGGCTACACCTTC. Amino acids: CASSADRVYGYTF.

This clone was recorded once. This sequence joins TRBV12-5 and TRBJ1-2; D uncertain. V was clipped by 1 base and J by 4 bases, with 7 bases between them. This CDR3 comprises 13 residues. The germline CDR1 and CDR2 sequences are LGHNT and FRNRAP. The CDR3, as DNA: TGTGCTAGTGGTTTGGAGGGTCTCTATGGCTACACCTTC. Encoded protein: CASGLEGLYGYTF.

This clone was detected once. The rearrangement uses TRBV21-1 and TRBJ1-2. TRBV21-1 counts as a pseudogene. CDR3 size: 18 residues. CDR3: CASSKVGGVVTSNYGYTF. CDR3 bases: TGTGCCAGCAGCAAAGTCGGAGGGGTCGTTACTTCAAACTATGGCTACACCTTC.

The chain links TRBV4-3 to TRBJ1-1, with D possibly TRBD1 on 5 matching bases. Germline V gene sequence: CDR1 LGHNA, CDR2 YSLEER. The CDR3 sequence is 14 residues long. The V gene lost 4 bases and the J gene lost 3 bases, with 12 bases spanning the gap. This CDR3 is CASSRQDIDTEAFF. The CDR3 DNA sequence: TGCGCCAGCAGCCGGCAGGACATTGACACTGAAGCTTTCTTT.

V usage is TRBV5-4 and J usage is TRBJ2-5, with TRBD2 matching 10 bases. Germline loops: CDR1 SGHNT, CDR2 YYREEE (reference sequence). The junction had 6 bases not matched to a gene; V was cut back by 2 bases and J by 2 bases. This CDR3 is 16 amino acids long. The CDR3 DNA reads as TGTGCCAGCAGCTTAGTAGCGGGGGGCTCACAAGAGACCCAGTACTTC. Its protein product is CASSLVAGGSQETQYF. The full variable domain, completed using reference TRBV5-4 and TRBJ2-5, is ETGVTQSPTHLIKTRGQQVTLRCSSQSGHNTVSWYQQALGQGPQFIFQYYREEENGRGNFPPRFSGLQFPNYSSELNVNALELDDSALYLCASSLVAGGSQETQYFGPGTRLLVL.

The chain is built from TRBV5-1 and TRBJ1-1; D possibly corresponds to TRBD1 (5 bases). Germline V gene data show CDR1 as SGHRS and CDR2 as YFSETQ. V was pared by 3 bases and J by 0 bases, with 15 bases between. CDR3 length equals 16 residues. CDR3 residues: CASSWTPGRMNTEAFF. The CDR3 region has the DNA TGCGCCAGCAGCTGGACACCGGGACGCATGAACACTGAAGCTTTCTTT.

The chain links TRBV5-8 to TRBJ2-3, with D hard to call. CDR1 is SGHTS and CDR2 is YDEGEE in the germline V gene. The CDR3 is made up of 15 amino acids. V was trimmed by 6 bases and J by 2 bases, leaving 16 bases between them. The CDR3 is CASKPQRSHTDTQYF. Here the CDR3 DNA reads TGTGCCAGCAAGCCACAGCGTTCCCACACAGATACGCAGTATTTT. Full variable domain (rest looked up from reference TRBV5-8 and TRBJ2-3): EAGVTQSPTHLIKTRGQQATLRCSPISGHTSVYWYQQALGLGLQFLLWYDEGEERNRGNFPPRFSGRQFPNYSSELNVNALELEDSALYLCASKPQRSHTDTQYFGPGTRLTVL.

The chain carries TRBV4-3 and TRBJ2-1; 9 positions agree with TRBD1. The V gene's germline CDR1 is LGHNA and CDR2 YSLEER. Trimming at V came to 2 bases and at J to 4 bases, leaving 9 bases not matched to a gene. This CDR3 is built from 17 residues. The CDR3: CASSQFPVGQGYNEQFF. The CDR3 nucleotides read TGCGCCAGCAGCCAATTTCCAGTGGGACAGGGATACAATGAGCAGTTCTTC.

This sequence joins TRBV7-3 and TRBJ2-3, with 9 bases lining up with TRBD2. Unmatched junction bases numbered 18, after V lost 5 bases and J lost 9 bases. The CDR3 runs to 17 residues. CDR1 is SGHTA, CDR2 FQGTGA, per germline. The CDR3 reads CASSQDAGGPMVSTQYF. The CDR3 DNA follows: TGTGCCAGCAGCCAGGACGCGGGAGGGCCGATGGTCTCGACGCAGTATTTT.

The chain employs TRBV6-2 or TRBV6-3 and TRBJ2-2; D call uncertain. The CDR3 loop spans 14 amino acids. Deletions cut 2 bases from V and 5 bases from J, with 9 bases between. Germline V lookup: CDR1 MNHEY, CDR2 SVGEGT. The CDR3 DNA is TGTGCCAGCAGTTACCAATGGGTTACCGGGGAGCTGTTTTTT. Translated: CASSYQWVTGELFF.

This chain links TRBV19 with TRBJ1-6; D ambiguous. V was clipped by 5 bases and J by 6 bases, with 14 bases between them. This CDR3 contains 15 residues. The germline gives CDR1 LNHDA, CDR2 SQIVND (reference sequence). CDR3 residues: CASSSLVAANSPLHF. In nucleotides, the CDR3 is TGTGCCAGTAGTTCGTTAGTTGCAGCTAATTCACCCCTCCACTTT.

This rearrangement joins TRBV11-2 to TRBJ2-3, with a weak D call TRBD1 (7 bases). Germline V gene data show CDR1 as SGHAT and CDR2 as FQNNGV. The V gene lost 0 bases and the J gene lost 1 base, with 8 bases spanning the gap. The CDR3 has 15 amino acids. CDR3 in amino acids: CASSLDRGGTDTQYF. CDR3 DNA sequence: TGTGCCAGCAGCTTAGACAGGGGGGGCACAGATACGCAGTATTTT.

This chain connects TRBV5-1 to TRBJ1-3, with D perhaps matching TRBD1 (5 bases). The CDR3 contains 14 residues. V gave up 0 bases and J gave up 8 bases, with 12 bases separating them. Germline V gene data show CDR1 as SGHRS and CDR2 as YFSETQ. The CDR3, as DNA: TGCGCCAGCAGCTTGGGCGGGACCTCAGACACCATATATTTT. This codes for CASSLGGTSDTIYF.

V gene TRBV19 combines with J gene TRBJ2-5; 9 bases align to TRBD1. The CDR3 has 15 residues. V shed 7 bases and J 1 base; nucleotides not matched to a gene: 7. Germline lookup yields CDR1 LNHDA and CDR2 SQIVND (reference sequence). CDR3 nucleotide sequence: TGTGCCAGTACCCGGGACAGGGCGTCCCAAGAGACCCAGTACTTC. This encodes CASTRDRASQETQYF.

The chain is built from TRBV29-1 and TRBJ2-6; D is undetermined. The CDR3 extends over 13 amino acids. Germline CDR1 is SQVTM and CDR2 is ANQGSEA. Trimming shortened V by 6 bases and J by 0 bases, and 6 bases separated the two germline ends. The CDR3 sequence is CSVLSSGANVLTF. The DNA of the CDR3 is TGCAGCGTCCTCAGCTCTGGGGCCAACGTCCTGACTTTC.

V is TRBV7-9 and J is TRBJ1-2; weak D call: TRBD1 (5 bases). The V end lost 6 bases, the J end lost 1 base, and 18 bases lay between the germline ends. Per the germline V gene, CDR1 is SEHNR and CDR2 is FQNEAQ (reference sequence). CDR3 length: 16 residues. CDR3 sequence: CASSLGGGFVNYGYTF. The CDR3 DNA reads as TGTGCCAGCAGTTTGGGGGGTGGATTCGTTAACTATGGCTACACCTTC.

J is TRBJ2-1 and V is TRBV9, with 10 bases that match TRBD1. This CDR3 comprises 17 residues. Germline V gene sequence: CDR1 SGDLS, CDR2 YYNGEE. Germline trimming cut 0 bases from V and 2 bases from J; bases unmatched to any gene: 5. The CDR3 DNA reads TGTGCCAGCAGCGTAGATCCAGGACAGGGGGCCTACAATGAGCAGTTCTTC. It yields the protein CASSVDPGQGAYNEQFF.

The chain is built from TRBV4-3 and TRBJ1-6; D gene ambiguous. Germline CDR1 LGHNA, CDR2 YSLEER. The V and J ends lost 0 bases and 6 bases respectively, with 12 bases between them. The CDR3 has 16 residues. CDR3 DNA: TGCGCCAGCAGCCAAGAAAAGGCAGGTTCTAATTCACCCCTCCACTTT. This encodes CASSQEKAGSNSPLHF.

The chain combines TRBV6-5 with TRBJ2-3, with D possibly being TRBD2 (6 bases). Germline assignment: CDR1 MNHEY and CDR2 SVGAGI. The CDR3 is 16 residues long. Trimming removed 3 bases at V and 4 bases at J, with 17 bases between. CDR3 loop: CASSYGLASYSDTQYF. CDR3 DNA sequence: TGTGCCAGCAGTTATGGGCTAGCGAGCTATTCAGATACGCAGTATTTT.

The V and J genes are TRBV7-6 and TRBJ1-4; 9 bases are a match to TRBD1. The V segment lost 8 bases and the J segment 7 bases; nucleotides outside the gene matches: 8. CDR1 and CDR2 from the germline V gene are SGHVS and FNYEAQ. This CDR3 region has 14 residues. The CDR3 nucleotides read TGTGCCAGCGGAACAGGGGGCGTTAGTGAAAAACTGTTTTTT. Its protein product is CASGTGGVSEKLFF.

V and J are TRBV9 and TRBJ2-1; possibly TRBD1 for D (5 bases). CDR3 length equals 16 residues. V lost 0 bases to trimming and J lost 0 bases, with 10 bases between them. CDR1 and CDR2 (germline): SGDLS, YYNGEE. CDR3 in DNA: TGTGCCAGCAGCGTAGGAGTCGACAGCTCCTACAATGAGCAGTTCTTC. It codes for CASSVGVDSSYNEQFF.

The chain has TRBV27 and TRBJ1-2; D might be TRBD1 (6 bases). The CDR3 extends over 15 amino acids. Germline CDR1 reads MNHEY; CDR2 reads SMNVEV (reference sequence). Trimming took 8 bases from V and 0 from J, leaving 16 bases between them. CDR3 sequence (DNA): TGTGCCAGCGGTCGGGGGCCAACGACTAACTATGGCTACACCTTC. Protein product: CASGRGPTTNYGYTF.

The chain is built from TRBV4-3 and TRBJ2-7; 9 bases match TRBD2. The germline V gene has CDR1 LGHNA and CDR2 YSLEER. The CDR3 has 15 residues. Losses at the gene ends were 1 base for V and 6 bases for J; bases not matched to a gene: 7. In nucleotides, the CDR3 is TGCGCCAGCAGCCAAGTCGCGGGAGGGGTAAGCGAGCAGTACTTC. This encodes CASSQVAGGVSEQYF.

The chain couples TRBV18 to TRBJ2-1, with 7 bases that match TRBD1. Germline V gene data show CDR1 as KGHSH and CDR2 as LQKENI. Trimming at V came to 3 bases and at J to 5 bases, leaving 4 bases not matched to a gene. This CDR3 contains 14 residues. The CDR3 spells CASSPRDSHNEQFF. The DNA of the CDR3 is TGTGCCAGCTCACCCCGGGACAGTCACAATGAGCAGTTCTTC.

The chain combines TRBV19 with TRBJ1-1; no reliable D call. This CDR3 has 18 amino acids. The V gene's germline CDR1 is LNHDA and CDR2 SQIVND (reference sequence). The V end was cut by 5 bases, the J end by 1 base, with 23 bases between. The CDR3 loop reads CASSYIGWIRSENTEAFF. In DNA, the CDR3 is TGTGCCAGTAGTTATATTGGTTGGATCCGATCCGAGAACACTGAAGCTTTCTTT.

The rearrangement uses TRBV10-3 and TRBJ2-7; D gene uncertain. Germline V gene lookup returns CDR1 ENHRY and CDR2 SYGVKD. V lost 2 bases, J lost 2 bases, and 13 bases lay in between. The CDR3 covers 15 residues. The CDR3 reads CAISEEEHKTYEQYF. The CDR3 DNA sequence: TGTGCCATCAGTGAGGAAGAGCACAAAACCTACGAGCAGTACTTC.